Shown below are 18 T cell receptor beta chains from a single sample sequenced in a study of CD8+ T cells in alopecia areata. This sample's treatment: oral pan-JAK inhibitor, 5-10 mg twice daily. As the sequencing template, cDNA was produced by extracting RNA and reverse transcribing it. Libraries were prepared by immunoSEQ multiplex PCR; TCRdb keeps only in-frame clonotypes and omits some of them. This repertoire shows 210,000 or so clones, more than 55% found once; its top ten account for 0.95% to 1.5%. The sample consisted of CD4+ T cells sorted from blood, taken at approximately week 45, from a patient treated with tofacitinib. The source is a human donor with alopecia areata.

This clone has only a few counts. The rearrangement joins TRBV5-1 to TRBJ2-3, with D unresolved. The germline V gene encodes CDR1 SGHRS and CDR2 YFSETQ. The length of the CDR3 is 15 residues. Trimming removed 1 base at V and 0 bases at J, with 9 bases between. The CDR3 sequence: CASSLQSPSTDTQYF. CDR3 DNA sequence: TGCGCCAGCAGCTTGCAGTCTCCCAGCACAGATACGCAGTATTTT.

This clone came up once. The rearrangement links TRBV7-3 to TRBJ2-3; D call uncertain. The CDR3 runs to 13 residues. CDR1 and CDR2 (germline): SGHTA, FQGTGA. With 5 bases removed from V and 6 bases from J, the gap between germline ends came to 12 bases. The CDR3 DNA is TGTGCCAGCAGCCCCAGTGGTGTGGATACGCAGTATTTT. Protein: CASSPSGVDTQYF.

The chain combines TRBV9 with TRBJ2-3, with D unclear. The CDR3 loop spans 13 amino acids. The V end was cut by 4 bases, the J end by 4 bases, with 10 bases between. Germline lookup yields CDR1 SGDLS and CDR2 YYNGEE. The CDR3 DNA sequence: TGTGCCAGCAGCCCCTTAATCGCAGATACGCAGTATTTT. It specifies CASSPLIADTQYF.

This clone was counted only a few times. The chain joins TRBV7-3 to TRBJ1-2; D may be TRBD1 (6 bases). Trimming cost V 5 bases and J 7 bases, with 17 bases left between them. CDR3 size: 14 residues. Germline-derived CDR1 and CDR2 are SGHTA and FQGTGA. The CDR3 DNA reads as TGTGCCAGCAGCCCCCATGGGGGCTTGGGTGGCTACACCTTC. Its protein product is CASSPHGGLGGYTF.

This chain joins TRBV29-1 and TRBJ1-2; D is unresolved. Germline V gives CDR1 SQVTM, CDR2 ANQGSEA. Trimming stripped 1 base from V and 8 bases from J, with 8 bases between. This CDR3 has 11 residues. CDR3 loop: CSVEASAGYTF. CDR3 in DNA: TGCAGCGTTGAAGCCAGTGCGGGCTACACCTTC.

This clone was counted once. The rearrangement uses TRBV7-2 and TRBJ1-5; 7 nucleotides match TRBD1. Germline assignment: CDR1 SGHTA and CDR2 FQGNSA. Losses at the gene ends were 1 base for V and 5 bases for J; bases not matched to a gene: 5. The CDR3 has 15 amino acids. CDR3 coding DNA: TGTGCCAGCAGCTTAGGAGGGGGCGGCGATCAGCCCCAGCATTTT. Translating it yields CASSLGGGGDQPQHF.

The rearrangement joins TRBV6-1 to TRBJ1-5; unclear D gene. Trimming left V 7 bases short and J 6 bases short, with 10 bases between. The CDR3 loop spans 12 amino acids. Germline V gene lookup returns CDR1 MNHNS and CDR2 SASEGT. The CDR3 is CASTGRSQPQHF. The CDR3 DNA is TGTGCCAGCACTGGACGGAGTCAGCCCCAGCATTTT.

This clone was detected a few times. The J gene is TRBJ2-7, the V gene TRBV30; no clear D. The CDR3 is made up of 17 amino acids. Germline CDR1 is GTSNPN and CDR2 is SVGIG (reference sequence). Trimming left V 2 bases short and J 6 bases short, with 26 bases between. The CDR3 is CAWSYGFVTPQGSEQYF. The DNA of the CDR3 is TGTGCCTGGAGTTATGGTTTTGTGACGCCCCAAGGTAGCGAGCAGTACTTC.

The CDR3 loop is CSVVQGATEAFF. As DNA, the CDR3 is TGCAGCGTTGTGCAGGGGGCCACTGAAGCTTTCTTT. This chain uses TRBV29-1 with TRBJ1-1; 8 positions match TRBD1. Germline trimming cut 4 bases from V and 4 bases from J; bases unmatched to any gene: 2. The CDR3 covers 12 residues. CDR1 SQVTM and CDR2 ANQGSEA come from the germline V gene.

The chain links TRBV10-3 to TRBJ2-5; possible D gene TRBD1, 6 bases. Germline V CDR1 and CDR2: ENHRY, SYGVKD. CDR3 size: 14 residues. Trimming pared 3 bases from V and 4 bases from J, leaving 12 bases between. CDR3 residues: CAISEGGPRETQYF. The CDR3 DNA reads as TGTGCCATCAGTGAAGGGGGTCCCCGAGAGACCCAGTACTTC.

The genes are TRBV5-1 and TRBJ2-5; tentative D call: TRBD1 (6 bases). Germline lookup yields CDR1 SGHRS and CDR2 YFSETQ. The CDR3 runs 14 residues. The V gene lost 2 bases and the J gene lost 1 base, with 9 bases spanning the gap. CDR3 loop: CASSFRTVQETQYF. The CDR3 DNA is TGCGCCAGCAGCTTCCGGACAGTCCAAGAGACCCAGTACTTC.

This clone came up a few times. The chain carries TRBV15 and TRBJ2-1, with unresolved D. V lost 3 bases and J lost 3, with 3 bases in between. CDR3 length: 12 amino acids. Germline values: CDR1 LNHNV, CDR2 YYDKDF (reference sequence). The CDR3 loop reads CATSSVYNEQFF. The CDR3 DNA is TGTGCCACCAGCAGCGTCTACAATGAGCAGTTCTTC.

The chain employs TRBV29-1 and TRBJ2-5; D is perhaps TRBD1 (5 bases). V dropped 1 base and J dropped 4 bases, with 16 bases sitting between them. This CDR3 region has 15 residues. Germline V gene lookup returns CDR1 SQVTM and CDR2 ANQGSEA. CDR3 bases: TGCAGCGTTGAAGGTTGGGCGTCAGGGTCAGAGACCCAGTACTTC. This encodes CSVEGWASGSETQYF.

V is TRBV30 and J is TRBJ2-3; D is unresolved. V was trimmed by 0 bases and J by 2 bases, leaving 12 bases between them. CDR1 GTSNPN and CDR2 SVGIG come from the germline V gene (reference sequence). This CDR3 has 15 residues. CDR3 coding DNA: TGTGCCTGGAGTGTCGGCGGATCCTTCACAGATACGCAGTATTTT. Its protein product is CAWSVGGSFTDTQYF.

V and J are TRBV18 and TRBJ1-2, with D possibly TRBD1 on 6 matching bases. V was cut by 4 bases and J by 2 bases, with 11 bases left in between. Germline V lookup: CDR1 KGHSH, CDR2 LQKENI. The CDR3 has 14 amino acids. The CDR3 sequence: CASSRGAQNYGYTF. For the CDR3, the DNA is TGTGCCAGCTCACGGGGGGCGCAAAACTATGGCTACACCTTC.

A word on this clone: The junction departs from germline at one end; a sequencing error may be responsible. This chain links TRBV27 with TRBJ2-1; D uncertain. The CDR3 sequence is 13 residues long. Germline lookup yields CDR1 MNHEY and CDR2 SMNVEV (reference sequence). The CDR3 DNA sequence: TGTGCCACGTCCGTGACTTACTACAACGAGCAGTTCTTC. It encodes CATSVTYYNEQFF.

There are a few counts of this clone. Distinct nucleotide sequences in the sample also encode this CDR3. V usage is TRBV5-1 and J usage is TRBJ1-1, with TRBD1 matching over 7 bases. Trimming took 3 bases from V and 4 from J; bases not matched to a gene: 3. The CDR3 is 13 amino acids. Germline loops: CDR1 SGHRS, CDR2 YFSETQ. The CDR3: CASSSQGSTEAFF. For the CDR3, the DNA is TGCGCCAGCAGCTCACAGGGGTCCACTGAAGCTTTCTTT.

The V and J genes are TRBV9 and TRBJ1-2; the match to TRBD1 covers 7 bases. CDR3 length equals 15 residues. J lost 3 bases, V lost 4 bases, and 9 bases had no gene match. CDR1 is SGDLS, CDR2 YYNGEE, per germline. CDR3 loop: CASSYEGGRDYGYTF. DNA of the CDR3: TGTGCCAGCAGCTATGAAGGGGGCAGGGACTATGGCTACACCTTC.